Reported below is one T cell receptor beta chain. What it recognizes is unknown. These data originate in a study of T cell responses to AZD1222 COVID-19 vaccine. General study results and limits: Within unmutated variant regions lay the reported targets of nearly half of spike-specific TCRs.

Measured with immunoSEQ multiplex PCR; TCRdb has only the in-frame clones, and not every one. This sample yields around 190,000 clones, of which around nine tenths are seen a single time; roughly 10% belongs to the top ten. Analyses pooled second doses at about 4 or about 12 weeks. V was shortened by 4 bases and J by 7 bases, with 10 bases between the two germline ends. The CDR3 contains 12 residues. Germline V gives CDR1 MDHEN, CDR2 SYDVKM. V and J are TRBV28 and TRBJ1-1, with D maybe TRBD1 (6 bases). The sample was peripheral blood, taken 28 days after the second AZD1222 dose. This TCR was sampled from an adult who received the AZD1222 COVID-19 vaccine. CDR3 loop: CASSSGQIEAFF. In DNA form, the CDR3 reads TGTGCCAGCAGTTCTGGACAGATTGAAGCTTTCTTT.